The clone carrying this TCR beta chain was observed a few times. This sample was included in a study of T cells after yellow fever vaccination. TCRdb ran MiXCR on the 5' RACE reads and lists one entry per CDR3 protein. In the table there are a few hundred thousand distinct CDR3 sequences, around 16% of which are singletons. The length of the CDR3 is 16 residues. The V and J ends lost 1 base and 7 bases, in that order; junction bases with no gene match: 9. Germline V gene lookup returns CDR1 MNHEY and CDR2 SVGAGI. The material sequenced was PBMCs, taken around 5 days after the first yellow fever vaccination. The chain is built from TRBV6-5 and TRBJ2-5; TRBD2 aligns across 10 bases. The receptor comes from a man younger than 30 who received the YFV17D yellow fever vaccine. In nucleotides, the CDR3 is TGTGCCAGCAGTTACTTGATTAGCGGGGGGCAGGGGACCCAGTACTTC. Translating gives CASSYLISGGQGTQYF.